This T cell receptor beta chain emerged from a study of beta chain features in type 1 diabetes. Findings and limits, study-wide: Patients and controls would be equally affected if PCR favored shorter templates. Type 1 diabetes patients had TCRB CDR3s that were shorter (moderately but significantly so) in all four CD4+ subsets.

Germline V gives CDR1 MGHDK, CDR2 SYGVNS. The CDR3 covers 16 residues. Trimming removed 7 bases from V and 8 bases from J, with 24 bases in between. Reverse transcription of all isolated RNA meant that expressed TCRB transcripts were sequenced. Repertoires were generated with immunoSEQ multiplex PCR, while TCRdb's copy carries only in-frame clones and drops some. The sample lists some 370,000 clones, 9.6% seen once, with approximately 0.6% in the top ten. This clone appeared a few times. Its target is unknown. One heparinised draw of blood, averaging about 110 mL, came from each donor. Sort purity for all populations was recorded as exceeding 98%.

The J gene is TRBJ2-1, the V gene TRBV25-1; the D gene is possibly TRBD2 (6 bases). The TCR was taken from a man aged 25-45 years with type 1 diabetes. The sequenced sample was central memory CD4+ T cells from blood. The CDR3 coding sequence is TGTGCCAGCACCCCTTTGAGGGGTCGCGGGAACGATGAGCAGTTCTTC. It encodes CASTPLRGRGNDEQFF.